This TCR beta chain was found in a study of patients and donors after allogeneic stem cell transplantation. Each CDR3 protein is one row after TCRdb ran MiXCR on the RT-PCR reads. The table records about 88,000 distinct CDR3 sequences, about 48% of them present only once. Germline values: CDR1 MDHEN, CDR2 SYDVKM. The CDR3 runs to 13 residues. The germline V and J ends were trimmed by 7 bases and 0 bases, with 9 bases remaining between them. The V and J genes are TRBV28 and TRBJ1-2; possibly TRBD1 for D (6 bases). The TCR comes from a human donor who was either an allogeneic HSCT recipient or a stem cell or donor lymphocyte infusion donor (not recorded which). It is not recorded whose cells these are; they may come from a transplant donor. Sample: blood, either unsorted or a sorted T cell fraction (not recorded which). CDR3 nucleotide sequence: TGTGCCAGCACCACAGGGACTAACTATGGCTACACCTTC. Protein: CASTTGTNYGYTF.